These T cell receptor beta chains were read from a single sample in a study of cytomegalovirus exposure and HLA in healthy donors. Libraries were prepared by immunoSEQ multiplex PCR; TCRdb keeps only in-frame clonotypes and omits some of them. This sample has about 160,000 clones, with around four fifths found just once. Specimen: PBMCs. The receptors come from a female donor in good health and CMV-seronegative. The CDR3 runs from the conserved cysteine through the conserved F or W. The D gene is left open where the match is weak. The size of a clone is reported for some rows only, either as once, few or many, or as a class for expanded clones.

-,TRBD2,TRBJ2-5,TRBV28,16,CASSLGLAGGEETQYF,TGTGCCAGCAGTCTCGGACTAGCGGGAGGGGAAGAGACCCAGTACTTC
-,TRBD2,TRBJ2-1,TRBV9,18,CASSVESSGMGPYNEQFF,TGTGCCAGCAGCGTAGAATCTAGCGGTATGGGTCCCTACAATGAGCAGTTCTTC
few,TRBD1,TRBJ1-1,TRBV19,15,CASSERQGRKIEAFF,TGTGCCAGTAGTGAACGACAGGGCCGAAAAATTGAAGCTTTCTTT
-,-,TRBJ2-5,TRBV5-1,14,CASSPAGSGETQYF,TGCGCCAGCAGCCCGGCAGGGTCCGGGGAGACCCAGTACTTC
-,-,TRBJ2-2,TRBV7-9,13,CASSPANTGELFF,TGTGCCAGCAGCCCCGCGAACACCGGGGAGCTGTTTTTT
once,-,TRBJ1-3,TRBV6-1,15,CASYSPLQAGNTIYF,TGTGCCAGCTATTCCCCTCTGCAGGCAGGAAACACCATATATTTT
-,TRBD1,TRBJ1-1,TRBV5-5,14,CASSLLRGQGHAFF,TGTGCCAGCAGCTTGTTGAGGGGACAGGGGCACGCTTTCTTT
few,TRBD1,TRBJ1-1,TRBV5-4,16,CASSLGGGGMNTEAFF,TGTGCCAGCAGCTTAGGAGGGGGCGGTATGAACACTGAAGCTTTCTTT
-,-,TRBJ2-7,TRBV19,14,CASSTGTFSYEQYF,TGTGCCAGTAGTACAGGGACTTTCTCCTACGAGCAGTACTTC
-,-,TRBJ2-5,TRBV5-1,14,CASSLDPGQETQYF,TGCGCCAGCAGCCTTGACCCGGGACAAGAGACCCAGTACTTC
-,-,TRBJ2-7,TRBV6-5,15,CASSESSGGPYEQYF,TGTGCCAGCAGCGAAAGTTCGGGCGGGCCCTACGAGCAGTACTTC
-,TRBD1,TRBJ1-2,TRBV27,14,CASTQGGPNYGYTF,TGTGCCAGCACCCAGGGGGGACCCAACTATGGCTACACCTTC
-,TRBD1,TRBJ1-2,TRBV5-4,15,CASSSQQGADYGYTF,TGTGCCAGCAGCTCCCAACAGGGGGCGGACTATGGCTACACCTTC
-,-,TRBJ1-1,TRBV10-3,17,CAISPGPAVTMNTEAFF,TGTGCCATCAGCCCCGGGCCGGCAGTGACTATGAACACTGAAGCTTTCTTT
once,TRBD1,TRBJ2-1,TRBV5-6,14,CASSLGQGGNEQLF,TGTGCCAGCAGCTTAGGACAGGGAGGCAATGAGCAGCTCTTC
few,-,TRBJ1-1,TRBV30,10,CAWIQSMAFF,TGTGCCTGGATACAGAGTATGGCTTTCTTT
-,-,TRBJ1-4,TRBV9,13,CASSADSNEKLFF,TGTGCCAGCAGCGCGGACAGTAATGAAAAACTGTTTTTT
-,-,TRBJ1-3,TRBV2,13,CASSAGPGNTIYF,TGTGCCAGCAGTGCAGGGCCTGGAAACACCATATATTTT
-,TRBD2,TRBJ2-2,TRBV5-6,17,CASSRLVGGSNTGELFF,TGTGCCAGCAGCCGCCTGGTGGGGGGGTCGAACACCGGGGAGCTGTTTTTT
-,-,TRBJ1-6,TRBV7-9,18,CASTSLGGLRRDNSPLHF,TGTGCCAGCACCTCCTTAGGGGGTCTTCGGCGAGATAATTCACCCCTCCACTTT
-,TRBD2,TRBJ2-7,TRBV7-7,17,CASSPTPGLAGDYEQYF,TGTGCCAGCAGCCCTACCCCGGGACTAGCGGGCGACTACGAGCAGTACTTC
-,TRBD1,TRBJ1-5,TRBV30,16,CAWGKPGTGGNQPQHF,TGTGCCTGGGGGAAACCCGGGACAGGGGGCAATCAGCCCCAGCATTTT
-,-,TRBJ2-7,TRBV9,12,CASSNGGREQYF,TGTGCCAGCTCTAACGGGGGGCGCGAGCAGTACTTC
-,-,TRBJ1-2,TRBV9,15,CASSPRQHTSYGYTF,TGTGCCAGCAGCCCGAGACAGCACACTTCCTATGGCTACACCTTC
-,TRBD2,TRBJ2-3,TRBV9,17,CASSPNPGLASADTQYF,TGTGCCAGCAGTCCTAACCCGGGACTAGCAAGCGCAGATACGCAGTATTTT
-,-,TRBJ2-1,TRBV21-1,16,CASIGWTSGRWDEQFF,TGTGCCAGCATCGGATGGACTAGCGGGAGGTGGGATGAGCAGTTCTTC
-,TRBD2,TRBJ2-5,TRBV5-1,13,CASSGLVGEEQYF,TGCGCCAGCAGCGGACTAGTGGGAGAGGAGCAGTACTTC
-,TRBD1,TRBJ2-1,TRBV5-5,15,CASSRTGISYNEQFF,TGTGCCAGCAGCCGGACAGGGATATCCTACAATGAGCAGTTCTTC
-,-,TRBJ2-7,TRBV5-8,13,CASSFYSSYEQYF,TGTGCCAGCAGCTTCTACAGCTCCTACGAGCAGTACTTC
-,TRBD2,TRBJ2-7,TRBV30,11,CAWSGRGEQYF,TGTGCCTGGAGCGGGCGGGGGGAGCAGTACTTC
-,TRBD1,TRBJ1-6,TRBV18,15,CASQQDRGNNSPLHF,TGTGCCAGCCAACAAGACAGGGGTAATAATTCACCCCTCCACTTT
few,TRBD1,TRBJ1-2,TRBV5-4,13,CASSFRGSYGYTF,TGTGCCAGCAGCTTCAGGGGGTCCTATGGCTACACCTTC
-,-,TRBJ2-1,TRBV5-1,13,CASSLPEVNEQFF,TGCGCCAGCAGCTTGCCAGAGGTGAATGAGCAGTTCTTC
-,-,TRBJ2-1,TRBV4-2,14,CASSQALQGGKQFF,TGTGCCAGCAGCCAAGCGTTACAGGGGGGGAAGCAGTTCTTC
-,-,TRBJ2-1,TRBV12-5,13,CASGTQGLGEQFF,TGTGCTAGTGGTACCCAGGGGTTAGGGGAGCAGTTCTTC
-,TRBD1,TRBJ1-5,TRBV11-3,14,CASSFRDREQPQHF,TGTGCCAGCAGCTTCCGGGACAGGGAACAGCCCCAGCATTTT
-,-,TRBJ1-6,TRBV19,15,CASMTRSSYNSPLHF,TGTGCCAGTATGACGAGGAGCTCCTATAATTCACCCCTCCACTTT
once,-,TRBJ2-2,TRBV7-9,14,CASSLEFQGGELFF,TGTGCCAGCAGCTTAGAGTTCCAGGGCGGGGAGCTGTTTTTT
-,-,TRBJ1-2,TRBV10-2,14,CASSEFRKGGDYTF,TGCGCCAGCAGTGAATTTCGGAAGGGGGGGGACTACACCTTC
-,TRBD1,TRBJ1-2,TRBV6-1,15,CASSEGQGLSYGYTF,TGTGCCAGCAGTGAAGGACAGGGGCTCTCGTATGGCTACACCTTC
-,TRBD1,TRBJ1-3,TRBV27,17,CASSSSLDRASGNTIYF,TGTGCCAGCAGTTCGAGCCTCGACAGGGCATCCGGAAACACCATATATTTT
-,TRBD1,TRBJ2-7,TRBV10-3,14,CAIRDRDSYYEQYF,TGTGCCATCAGAGACCGGGACAGTTACTACGAGCAGTACTTC
-,-,TRBJ2-5,TRBV5-1,16,CASSPSGQGRQETQYF,TGCGCCAGCAGCCCTTCGGGGCAGGGGCGCCAAGAGACCCAGTACTTC
once,-,TRBJ1-6,TRBV2,14,CASRPDRSDSPLYF,TGTGCCAGCAGACCCGACAGGAGTGATTCACCCCTCTACTTT
-,-,TRBJ1-3,TRBV5-1,16,CASSLVGGSAGNTIYF,TGCGCCAGCAGCTTGGTTGGGGGGTCAGCAGGAAACACCATATATTTT
-,TRBD2,TRBJ2-2,TRBV6-4,15,CASRPGLAGTGELFF,TGTGCCAGCAGGCCCGGACTAGCGGGCACCGGGGAGCTGTTTTTT
few,TRBD1,TRBJ1-2,TRBV10-3,14,CAIGDRGDNYGYTF,TGTGCCATCGGGGACAGGGGGGATAACTATGGCTACACCTTC
-,-,TRBJ2-7,TRBV6-5,13,CASSYSTGYEQYF,TGTGCCAGCAGTTACTCGACAGGCTACGAGCAGTACTTC
-,TRBD1,TRBJ2-7,TRBV7-3,13,CASRGQNSYEQYF,TGTGCCAGCAGGGGACAGAACTCCTACGAGCAGTACTTC
-,-,TRBJ2-3,TRBV9,16,CASSVASNGGTDTQYF,TGTGCCAGCAGCGTAGCCTCGAACGGGGGCACAGATACGCAGTATTTT
-,TRBD2,TRBJ2-7,TRBV5-1,16,CASWGTSGRSSYEQYF,TGCGCCAGCTGGGGGACTAGCGGACGGAGCTCCTACGAGCAGTACTTC
-,-,TRBJ2-7,TRBV19,15,CASSIGSGLAYEQYF,TGTGCCAGTAGTATAGGGAGCGGTTTAGCCTACGAGCAGTACTTC
-,-,TRBJ2-1,TRBV9,15,CASSVEPGSYNEQFF,TGTGCCAGCAGCGTAGAACCAGGCTCCTACAATGAGCAGTTCTTC
few,-,TRBJ2-7,TRBV7-9,14,CASSLVGGSYEQYF,TGTGCCAGCAGCTTAGTCGGGGGCTCCTACGAGCAGTACTTC
-,TRBD1,TRBJ1-4,TRBV30,16,CAWSRGTGATNEKLFF,TGTGCCTGGTCCCGCGGGACAGGGGCAACTAATGAAAAACTGTTTTTT
-,TRBD1,TRBJ1-2,TRBV4-2,15,CASSQVGQGNYGYTF,TGTGCCAGCAGCCAAGTGGGACAGGGGAACTATGGCTACACCTTC
-,TRBD2,TRBJ2-3,TRBV9,16,CASSTQGLAARGTQYF,TGTGCCAGCAGCACCCAGGGACTAGCGGCCCGGGGTACGCAGTATTTT
-,TRBD1,TRBJ1-3,TRBV2,16,CASSVTGASSGNTIYF,TGTGCCAGCAGCGTTACAGGGGCCAGCTCTGGAAACACCATATATTTT